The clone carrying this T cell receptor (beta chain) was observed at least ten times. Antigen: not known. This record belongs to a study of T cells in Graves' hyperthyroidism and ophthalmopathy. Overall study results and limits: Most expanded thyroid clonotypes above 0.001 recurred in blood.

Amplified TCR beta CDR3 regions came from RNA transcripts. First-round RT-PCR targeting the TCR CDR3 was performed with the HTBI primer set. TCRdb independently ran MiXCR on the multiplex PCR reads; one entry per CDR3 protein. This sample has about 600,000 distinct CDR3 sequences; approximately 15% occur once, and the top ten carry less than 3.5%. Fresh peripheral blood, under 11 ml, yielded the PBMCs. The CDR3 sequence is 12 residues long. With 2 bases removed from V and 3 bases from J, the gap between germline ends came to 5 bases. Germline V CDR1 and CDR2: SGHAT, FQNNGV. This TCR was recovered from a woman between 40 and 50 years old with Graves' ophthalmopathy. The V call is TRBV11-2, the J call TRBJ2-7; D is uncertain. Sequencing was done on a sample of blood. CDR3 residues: CASSLMSYEQYF. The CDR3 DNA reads TGTGCCAGCAGCTTAATGAGCTACGAGCAGTACTTC. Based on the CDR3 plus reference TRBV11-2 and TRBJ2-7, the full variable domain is EAGVAQSPRYKIIEKRQSVAFWCNPISGHATLYWYQQILGQGPKLLIQFQNNGVVDDSQLPKDRFSAERLKGVDSTLKIQPAKLEDSAVYLCASSLMSYEQYFGPGTRLTVT.